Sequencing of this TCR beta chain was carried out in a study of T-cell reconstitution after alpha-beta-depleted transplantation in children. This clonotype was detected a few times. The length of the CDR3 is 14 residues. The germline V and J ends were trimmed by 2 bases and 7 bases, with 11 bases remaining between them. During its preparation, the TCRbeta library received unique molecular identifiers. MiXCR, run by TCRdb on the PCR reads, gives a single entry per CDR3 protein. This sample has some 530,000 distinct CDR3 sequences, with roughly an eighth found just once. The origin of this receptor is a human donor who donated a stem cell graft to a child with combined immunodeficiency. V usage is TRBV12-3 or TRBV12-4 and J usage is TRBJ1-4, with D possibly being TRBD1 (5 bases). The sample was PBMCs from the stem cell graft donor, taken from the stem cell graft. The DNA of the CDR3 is TGTGCCAGCAGTTTAAAGGGGCATGGTGAAAAACTGTTTTTT. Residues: CASSLKGHGEKLFF.